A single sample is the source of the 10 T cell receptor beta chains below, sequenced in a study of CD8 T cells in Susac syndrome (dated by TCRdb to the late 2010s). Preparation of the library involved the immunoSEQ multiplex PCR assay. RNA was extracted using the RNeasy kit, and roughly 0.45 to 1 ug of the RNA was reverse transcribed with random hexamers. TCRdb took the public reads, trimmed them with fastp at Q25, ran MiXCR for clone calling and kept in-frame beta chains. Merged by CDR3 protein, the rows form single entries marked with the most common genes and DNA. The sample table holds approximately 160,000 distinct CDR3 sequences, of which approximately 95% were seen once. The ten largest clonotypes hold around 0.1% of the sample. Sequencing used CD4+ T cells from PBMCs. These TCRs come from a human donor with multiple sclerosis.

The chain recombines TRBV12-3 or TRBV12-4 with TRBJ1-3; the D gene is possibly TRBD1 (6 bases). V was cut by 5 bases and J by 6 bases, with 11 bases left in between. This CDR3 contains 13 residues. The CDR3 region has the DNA TGTGCCAGCAGTGCTACAGGGCTAAACACCATATATTTT. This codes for CASSATGLNTIYF.

CDR3: CASSPGETDTQYF. The CDR3 coding sequence is TGTGCCAGCTCACCAGGTGAGACAGATACGCAGTATTTT. The genes are TRBV18 and TRBJ2-3; no clear D. V was clipped by 2 bases and J by 3 bases, with 6 bases between them. In germline, CDR1 is KGHSH, CDR2 LQKENI. CDR3 length: 13 amino acids.

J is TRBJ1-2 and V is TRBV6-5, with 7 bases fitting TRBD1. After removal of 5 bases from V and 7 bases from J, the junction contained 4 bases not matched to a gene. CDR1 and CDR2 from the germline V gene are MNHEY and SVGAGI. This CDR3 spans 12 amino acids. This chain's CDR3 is CASSRNRGGYTF. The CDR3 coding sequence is TGTGCCAGCAGTAGAAACAGGGGTGGCTACACCTTC.

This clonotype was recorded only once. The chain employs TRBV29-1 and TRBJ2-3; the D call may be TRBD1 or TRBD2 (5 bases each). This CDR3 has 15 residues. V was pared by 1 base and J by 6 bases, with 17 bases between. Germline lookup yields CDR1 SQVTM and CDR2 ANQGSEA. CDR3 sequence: CSVEGGGVEVDTQYF. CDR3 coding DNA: TGCAGCGTTGAAGGTGGGGGAGTTGAGGTTGATACGCAGTATTTT.

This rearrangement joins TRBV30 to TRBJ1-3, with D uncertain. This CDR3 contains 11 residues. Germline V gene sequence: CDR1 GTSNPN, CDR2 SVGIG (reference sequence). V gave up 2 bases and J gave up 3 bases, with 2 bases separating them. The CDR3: CAWSFGNTIYF. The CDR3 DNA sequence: TGTGCCTGGAGTTTTGGAAACACCATATATTTT.

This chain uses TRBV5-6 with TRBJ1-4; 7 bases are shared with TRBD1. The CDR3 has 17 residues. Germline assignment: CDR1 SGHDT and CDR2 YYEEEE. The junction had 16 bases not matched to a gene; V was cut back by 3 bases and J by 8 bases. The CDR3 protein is CASSSTGGGGELEKLFF. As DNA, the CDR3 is TGTGCCAGCAGCTCTACGGGTGGAGGGGGCGAACTCGAAAAACTGTTTTTT. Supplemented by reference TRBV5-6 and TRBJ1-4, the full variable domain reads DAGVTQSPTHLIKTRGQQVTLRCSPKSGHDTVSWYQQALGQGPQFIFQYYEEEERQRGNFPDRFSGHQFPNYSSELNVNALLLGDSALYLCASSSTGGGGELEKLFFGSGTQLSVL.

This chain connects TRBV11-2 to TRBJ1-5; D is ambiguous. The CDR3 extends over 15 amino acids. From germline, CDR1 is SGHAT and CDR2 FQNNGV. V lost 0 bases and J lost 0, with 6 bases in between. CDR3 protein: CASSLDLYSNQPQHF. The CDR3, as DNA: TGTGCCAGCAGCTTAGATTTATATAGCAATCAGCCCCAGCATTTT.

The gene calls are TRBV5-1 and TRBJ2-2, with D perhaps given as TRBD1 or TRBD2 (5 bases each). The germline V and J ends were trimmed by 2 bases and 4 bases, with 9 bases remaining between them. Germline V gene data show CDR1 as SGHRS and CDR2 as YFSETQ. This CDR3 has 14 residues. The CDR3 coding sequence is TGCGCCAGCAGCTTAAGGGACCCCACCGGGGAGCTGTTTTTT. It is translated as CASSLRDPTGELFF.

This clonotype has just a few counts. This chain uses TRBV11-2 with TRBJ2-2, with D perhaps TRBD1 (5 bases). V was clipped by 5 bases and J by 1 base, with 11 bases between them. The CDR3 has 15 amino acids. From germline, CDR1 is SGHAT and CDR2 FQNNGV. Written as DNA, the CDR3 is TGTGCCAGCAGCCCAGTCCAGGGGAACACCGGGGAGCTGTTTTTT. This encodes CASSPVQGNTGELFF.

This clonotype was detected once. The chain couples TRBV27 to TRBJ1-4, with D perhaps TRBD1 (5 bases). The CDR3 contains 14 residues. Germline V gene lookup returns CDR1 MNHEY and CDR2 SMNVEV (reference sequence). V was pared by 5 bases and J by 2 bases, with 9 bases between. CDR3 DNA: TGTGCCAGCAGTAAACAGGCCACTAATGAAAAACTGTTTTTT. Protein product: CASSKQATNEKLFF.